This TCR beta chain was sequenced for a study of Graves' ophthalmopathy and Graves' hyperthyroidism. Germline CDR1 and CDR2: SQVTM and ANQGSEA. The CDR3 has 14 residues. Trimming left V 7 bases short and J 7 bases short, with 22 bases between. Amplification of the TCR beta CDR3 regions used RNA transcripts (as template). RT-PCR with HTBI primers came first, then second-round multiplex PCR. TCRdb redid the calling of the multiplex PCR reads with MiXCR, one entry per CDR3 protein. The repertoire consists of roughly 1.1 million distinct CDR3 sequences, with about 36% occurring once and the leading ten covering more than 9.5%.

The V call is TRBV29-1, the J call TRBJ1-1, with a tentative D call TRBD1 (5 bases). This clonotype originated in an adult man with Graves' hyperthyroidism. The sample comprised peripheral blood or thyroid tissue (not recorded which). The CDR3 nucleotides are TGCAGCGCCCGGTGGAACACCGGGGCTGGTGAAGCTTTCTTT. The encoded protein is CSARWNTGAGEAFF.